This entry lists 24 T cell receptor beta chains sequenced from one sample in a study of cytomegalovirus exposure and HLA in healthy donors. Both 60 Vbeta primers and 13 Jbeta primers went into the PCR. The data were produced by immunoSEQ multiplex PCR, yet TCRdb's version contains in-frame clones alone and is incomplete. The top ten hold about 1.5% of the sample, which has around 50,000 clones, about 79% seen once. What was sequenced was PBMCs. Source of these receptors: a man between 35 and 55 years old in good health and CMV-seronegative.

V and J are TRBV28 and TRBJ2-7; D is perhaps TRBD2 (6 bases). Trimming took off 6 bases at V and 0 bases at J, with 15 bases between the two ends. Germline values: CDR1 MDHEN, CDR2 SYDVKM. The CDR3 is made up of 15 amino acids. CDR3: CASSPIAALSYEQYF. The CDR3 bases are TGTGCCAGCAGCCCCATAGCGGCCCTCTCCTACGAGCAGTACTTC.

This clone was recorded only once. The chain is built from TRBV30 and TRBJ1-1; 10 bases map to TRBD1. Germline-derived CDR1 and CDR2 are GTSNPN and SVGIG (reference sequence). The CDR3 is 16 amino acids. V lost 2 bases to trimming and J lost 3 bases; unmatched junction nucleotides: 9. CDR3 sequence (DNA): TGTGCCTGGAGTACCGGACAGGGGGTTTTTGACACTGAAGCTTTCTTT. Translating it yields CAWSTGQGVFDTEAFF. Complete variable domain (other parts from reference TRBV30 and TRBJ1-1): SQTIHQWPATLVQPVGSPLSLECTVEGTSNPNLYWYRQAAGRGLQLLFYSVGIGQISSEVPQNLSASRPQDRQFILSSKKLLLSDSGFYLCAWSTGQGVFDTEAFFGQGTRLTVV.

The V and J genes are TRBV28 and TRBJ1-2; D remains ambiguous. Per germline, CDR1 MDHEN and CDR2 SYDVKM. CDR3 size: 14 residues. Trimming shortened V by 2 bases and J by 5 bases, and 12 bases separated the two germline ends. CDR3 amino acids: CASSLVRGGYGYTF. In DNA form, the CDR3 reads TGTGCCAGCAGTTTAGTTCGGGGAGGGTATGGCTACACCTTC.

The J gene is TRBJ1-2, the V gene TRBV5-4, with D possibly being TRBD1 (5 bases). Germline V gives CDR1 SGHNT, CDR2 YYREEE (reference sequence). This CDR3 comprises 14 residues. The V end was cut by 1 base, the J end by 4 bases, with 11 bases between. Here the CDR3 reads CASSLKGQGYGYTF. Written as DNA, the CDR3 is TGTGCCAGCAGCTTGAAGGGGCAGGGCTATGGCTACACCTTC.

This clone came up once. V is TRBV11-3 and J is TRBJ2-2, with D perhaps matching TRBD1 (6 bases). Deletions cut 0 bases from V and 4 bases from J, with 6 bases between. In germline, CDR1 is SGHNT, CDR2 YENEEA. This CDR3 has 14 residues. CDR3 nucleotide sequence: TGTGCCAGCAGCTTAGAAGGGGGCACCGGGGAGCTGTTTTTT. Translation: CASSLEGGTGELFF.

Concerning this clone: One end of the junction does not line up with germline, which may come from a read error. This rearrangement joins TRBV27 to TRBJ2-1; 7 bases align to TRBD1. Germline V CDR1 and CDR2: MNHEY, SMNVEV (reference sequence). The CDR3 sequence is 13 residues long. The DNA of the CDR3 is TGTGCCAGCAGTTTCCTACAGGGGATTGAGCAGCTCTTC. This translates into CASSFLQGIEQLF.

The chain has TRBV7-2 and TRBJ2-6; 9 bases map to TRBD2. This CDR3 region has 17 residues. The trim removed 2 bases at V and 4 bases at J, leaving 6 bases unmatched. CDR1 is SGHTA and CDR2 is FQGNSA in the germline V gene. CDR3 sequence (DNA): TGTGCCAGCAGCTTAAGCGGGGGGATGGGCGGGGCCAACGTCCTGACTTTC. It specifies CASSLSGGMGGANVLTF.

The chain links TRBV4-1 to TRBJ1-5; D is unclear. The length of the CDR3 is 15 residues. Germline V gives CDR1 MGHRA, CDR2 YSYEKL. V lost 0 bases to trimming and J lost 4 bases, with 10 bases between them. As DNA, the CDR3 is TGCGCCAGCAGCCAAGATACGGGGAGGAATCAGCCCCAGCATTTT. The encoded protein is CASSQDTGRNQPQHF.

The rearrangement joins TRBV27 to TRBJ1-4; 11 bases match TRBD1. The germline V gene encodes CDR1 MNHEY and CDR2 SMNVEV (reference sequence). After removal of 5 bases from V and 10 bases from J, the junction contained 9 bases not matched to a gene. The CDR3 length is 15 residues. This chain's CDR3 is CASSQWGTGGGKLFF. Here the CDR3 DNA reads TGTGCCAGCAGTCAATGGGGGACAGGGGGGGGAAAACTGTTTTTT.

This chain uses TRBV10-2 with TRBJ1-6; D is possibly TRBD1 (5 bases). Between the trimmed V and J ends, which lost 6 bases and 9 bases, there was a span of 18 bases. The V gene's germline CDR1 is WSHSY and CDR2 SAAADI. The CDR3 sequence is 15 residues long. CDR3 sequence: CASRDTRWGISPLHF. In DNA, the CDR3 is TGCGCCAGCAGGGACACTCGTTGGGGAATTTCACCCCTCCACTTT.

The rearrangement joins TRBV15 to TRBJ1-4; 7 bases agree with TRBD1. The CDR3 runs 14 residues. Germline CDR1 reads LNHNV; CDR2 reads YYDKDF (reference sequence). After removal of 3 bases from V and 8 bases from J, the junction contained 6 bases not matched to a gene. The CDR3 region is CATSRGDRAEKLFF. The CDR3 DNA is TGTGCCACCAGCAGGGGTGACAGGGCCGAAAAACTGTTTTTT.

This chain joins TRBV9 and TRBJ2-5; D might be TRBD2 (6 bases). CDR1 and CDR2 from the germline V gene are SGDLS and YYNGEE. This CDR3 spans 15 amino acids. Trimming removed 4 bases at V and 4 bases at J, with 17 bases between. Here the CDR3 DNA reads TGTGCCAGCAGCCCCGCCGGGCGGGGCGGAGAGACCCAGTACTTC. Its protein product is CASSPAGRGGETQYF. The entire variable domain, with the rest obtained from reference TRBV9 and TRBJ2-5, is as follows: DSGVTQTPKHLITATGQRVTLRCSPRSGDLSVYWYQQSLDQGLQFLIQYYNGEERAKGNILERFSAQQFPDLHSELNLSSLELGDSALYFCASSPAGRGGETQYFGPGTRLLVL.

V usage is TRBV6-1 and J usage is TRBJ2-2, with 7 bases lining up with TRBD1. The CDR3 has 14 residues. With V trimmed by 6 bases and J by 7 bases, 8 bases remained unmatched. The germline gives CDR1 MNHNS, CDR2 SASEGT. The CDR3 nucleotides read TGTGCCAGCAGCCCCGGGACAGAAATCGGGGAGCTGTTTTTT. Protein sequence: CASSPGTEIGELFF.

This rearrangement joins TRBV5-4 to TRBJ2-5; weak D call: TRBD2 (7 bases). The CDR3 contains 15 residues. The germline CDR1 and CDR2 sequences are SGHNT and YYREEE (reference sequence). V was shortened by 3 bases and J by 4 bases, with 16 bases between the two germline ends. The CDR3 reads CASSSGQREGETQYF. CDR3 nucleotide sequence: TGTGCCAGCAGCTCCGGACAGCGGGAAGGAGAGACCCAGTACTTC.

The chain combines TRBV11-2 with TRBJ2-3; D gene unclear. The CDR3 contains 14 residues. The germline gives CDR1 SGHAT, CDR2 FQNNGV. V lost 4 bases and J 4 bases, leaving 12 bases between the germline ends. CDR3 in DNA: TGTGCCAGCAGCTCCGCCCTTGGGCCAGATACGCAGTATTTT. Translating gives CASSSALGPDTQYF.

The V call is TRBV28, the J call TRBJ2-1, with D unresolved. Germline-derived CDR1 and CDR2 are MDHEN and SYDVKM. This CDR3 region has 15 residues. The ends were cut back, 4 bases at V and 5 bases at J, with 15 bases in the middle. The DNA for the CDR3 is TGTGCCAGCAGTTACTACGCGGCCCTTCACAATGAGCAGTTCTTC. It specifies CASSYYAALHNEQFF. Complete variable domain (other parts from reference TRBV28 and TRBJ2-1): DVKVTQSSRYLVKRTGEKVFLECVQDMDHENMFWYRQDPGLGLRLIYFSYDVKMKEKGDIPEGYSVSREKKERFSLILESASTNQTSMYLCASSYYAALHNEQFFGPGTRLTVL.

This clone was detected only once. The V gene is TRBV9, the J gene TRBJ2-1; possible D gene TRBD1, 6 bases. Germline CDR1 reads SGDLS; CDR2 reads YYNGEE. Trimming cost V 7 bases and J 0 bases, with 14 bases left between them. The CDR3 extends over 15 amino acids. CDR3 sequence (DNA): TGTGCCAGCGATGCGACAGGAAGCTCCTACAATGAGCAGTTCTTC. It is translated as CASDATGSSYNEQFF.

V gene TRBV7-9 combines with J gene TRBJ2-2, with a weak D call TRBD1 (5 bases). Germline assignment: CDR1 SEHNR and CDR2 FQNEAQ (reference sequence). V lost 0 bases, J lost 5 bases, and 10 bases lay in between. The CDR3 is 15 residues long. The CDR3 coding sequence is TGTGCCAGCAGCTTAGCGCCCGCAGGGACCGGGGAGCTGTTTTTT. Its protein product is CASSLAPAGTGELFF.

The V gene is TRBV19, the J gene TRBJ1-5; TRBD1 aligns across 10 bases. The length of the CDR3 is 15 residues. The J segment lost 1 base and the V segment lost 5 bases, leaving 2 bases of the junction unmatched. From germline, CDR1 is LNHDA and CDR2 SQIVND (reference sequence). CDR3 bases: TGTGCCAGTAGTCTGGACAGGGGGAGCAATCAGCCCCAGCATTTT. As protein: CASSLDRGSNQPQHF.

CDR3 sequence: CASSDWTSGETGELFF. The CDR3 nucleotides read TGTGCCAGCAGCGACTGGACTAGCGGGGAAACCGGGGAGCTGTTTTTT. The rearrangement uses TRBV11-3 and TRBJ2-2; 12 bases agree with TRBD2. V shed 5 bases, J shed 5 bases, and the junction held 6 bases outside the gene matches. The germline V gene has CDR1 SGHNT and CDR2 YENEEA. There are 16 residues in the CDR3.

V and J are TRBV29-1 and TRBJ2-2, with a tentative D call TRBD1 (5 bases). The CDR3 has 15 amino acids. Germline V lookup: CDR1 SQVTM, CDR2 ANQGSEA. V lost 4 bases and J 0 bases, leaving 12 bases between the germline ends. In DNA, the CDR3 is TGCAGCGTTGGGACACAAGTATCGAACACCGGGGAGCTGTTTTTT. This sequence encodes CSVGTQVSNTGELFF.

The V and J genes are TRBV25-1 and TRBJ2-5; 8 bases agree with TRBD1. The V gene end was trimmed by 3 bases and the J gene end by 4 bases; junction bases not matched to a gene: 4. The CDR3 length is 14 residues. The germline V gene encodes CDR1 MGHDK and CDR2 SYGVNS. This chain's CDR3 is CASSETGALETQYF. Here the CDR3 DNA reads TGTGCCAGCAGTGAGACAGGGGCCCTAGAGACCCAGTACTTC. The complete variable domain, with remaining parts taken from reference TRBV25-1 and TRBJ2-5, reads EADIYQTPRYLVIGTGKKITLECSQTMGHDKMYWYQQDPGMELHLIHYSYGVNSTEKGDLSSESTVSRIRTEHFPLTLESARPSHTSQYLCASSETGALETQYFGPGTRLLVL.

The chain couples TRBV11-2 to TRBJ2-1; 8 nucleotides align to TRBD2. The V and J ends lost 4 bases and 6 bases, in that order; junction bases with no gene match: 11. The CDR3 spans 16 residues. Germline assignment: CDR1 SGHAT and CDR2 FQNNGV. The CDR3 DNA reads TGTGCCAGCAGCTCTTATGTCGGGGGGGCCTCCAATGAGCAGTTCTTC. Protein sequence: CASSSYVGGASNEQFF.

CDR3 sequence reads: CASSLGQGPIGGYTF. The CDR3 DNA sequence: TGTGCCAGCAGCTTAGGACAGGGACCCATCGGGGGCTACACCTTC. This chain links TRBV11-2 with TRBJ1-2; 7 positions agree with TRBD1. CDR1 is SGHAT and CDR2 is FQNNGV in the germline V gene. The CDR3 spans 15 residues. J was trimmed by 8 bases and V by 1 base; bases with no gene match: 10.